These 14 T cell receptor beta chains originate from one sample sequenced in a study of T cell repertoires in cytomegalovirus infection. TCRdb recomputed calls from the reads with MiXCR, one row per CDR3 protein. This repertoire shows nearly 700,000 distinct CDR3 sequences, around a third found once; its top ten account for around a sixth. These receptors have no known antigen. This specimen consisted of cultured PBMCs, obtained from culture after CMV antigen stimulation. These receptors originate from a human donor in good health (CMV status not recorded). Some clones in this sample may be carry-over from other donors' samples.

This clonotype appeared many times. The V gene is TRBV7-2, the J gene TRBJ2-1, with 9 bases fitting TRBD2. J lost 2 bases, V lost 5 bases, and 4 bases had no gene match. Germline V gene lookup returns CDR1 SGHTA and CDR2 FQGNSA. The CDR3 spans 15 residues. The CDR3 is CASSTRLAAYNEQFF. In nucleotides, the CDR3 is TGTGCCAGCAGCACGCGACTAGCGGCCTACAATGAGCAGTTCTTC.

This clonotype was seen more than once but under ten times. This chain connects TRBV6-1 to TRBJ1-5; D is unresolved. Per germline, CDR1 MNHNS and CDR2 SASEGT. This CDR3 spans 14 amino acids. V dropped 5 bases and J dropped 6 bases, with 14 bases sitting between them. CDR3 nucleotide sequence: TGTGCCAGCAGTCTGCCGTCGTTGGGTCAGCCCCAGCATTTT. As protein: CASSLPSLGQPQHF.

The V gene is TRBV19, the J gene TRBJ1-5; D gene uncertain. Per germline, CDR1 LNHDA and CDR2 SQIVND (reference sequence). The CDR3 extends over 16 amino acids. Trimming shortened V by 5 bases and J by 0 bases, and 14 bases separated the two germline ends. The DNA of the CDR3 is TGTGCCAGTAGTGAGTCAGGAAGGTATAGCAATCAGCCCCAGCATTTT. It codes for CASSESGRYSNQPQHF. Full variable domain (missing parts from reference TRBV19 and TRBJ1-5): DGGITQSPKYLFRKEGQNVTLSCEQNLNHDAMYWYRQDPGQGLRLIYYSQIVNDFQKGDIAEGYSVSREKKESFPLTVTSAQKNPTAFYLCASSESGRYSNQPQHFGDGTRLSIL.

This clonotype came up a few times. The chain uses TRBV20-1 and TRBJ1-2; TRBD1 is a possible D gene (6 bases). V shed 0 bases and J shed 14 bases, with 10 bases lying between them. CDR3 length equals 10 residues. The germline V gene encodes CDR1 DFQATT and CDR2 SNEGSKA (reference sequence). The CDR3 sequence is CSARDQGFTF. CDR3 DNA sequence: TGCAGTGCTAGAGATCAGGGGTTTACCTTC.

This clonotype occurred many times. The rearrangement joins TRBV7-2 to TRBJ1-2; D unclear. Germline V gene sequence: CDR1 SGHTA, CDR2 FQGNSA. V was trimmed by 0 bases and J by 2 bases, leaving 10 bases between them. This CDR3 is built from 15 residues. The CDR3 bases are TGTGCCAGCAGCTTAGCTTCCTCCCAGAACTATGGCTACACCTTC. Translating gives CASSLASSQNYGYTF.

V usage is TRBV11-3 and J usage is TRBJ2-2; possible D gene TRBD2, 5 bases. Between the trimmed V and J ends, which lost 5 bases and 3 bases, there was a span of 13 bases. CDR1 is SGHNT and CDR2 is YENEEA in the germline V gene. There are 15 residues in the CDR3. CDR3 DNA: TGTGCCAGCAGCCCTACCACTAGGGACACCGGGGAGCTGTTTTTT. Amino acids: CASSPTTRDTGELFF. The full variable domain, with the rest looked up from reference TRBV11-3 and TRBJ2-2, is EAGVVQSPRYKIIEKKQPVAFWCNPISGHNTLYWYLQNLGQGPELLIRYENEEAVDDSQLPKDRFSAERLKGVDSTLKIQPAELGDSAVYLCASSPTTRDTGELFFGEGSRLTVL.

This clonotype was observed a handful of times. The rearrangement uses TRBV20-1 and TRBJ2-1; TRBD2 agrees at 7 bases. Germline V lookup: CDR1 DFQATT, CDR2 SNEGSKA (reference sequence). CDR3 length: 15 residues. The V segment lost 0 bases and the J segment 5 bases; nucleotides outside the gene matches: 7. The DNA for the CDR3 is TGCAGTGCTAGAGATCCAGCGGGGAAGGACAATGAGCAGTTCTTC. Its protein is CSARDPAGKDNEQFF.

In this sample, this clonotype turned up many times. The CDR3 nucleotides are TGTGCCAGCAGCCGAATCGAGGAAGATACGCAGTATTTT. Translation gives CASSRIEEDTQYF. The chain couples TRBV7-9 to TRBJ2-3; no reliable D call. The CDR3 length is 13 residues. Trimming pared 5 bases from V and 5 bases from J, leaving 11 bases between. Germline assignment: CDR1 SEHNR and CDR2 FQNEAQ (reference sequence).

The table lists this clonotype with a few counts. V gene TRBV6-6 combines with J gene TRBJ1-4; 8 bases agree with TRBD1. Germline assignment: CDR1 MNHNY and CDR2 SVGAGI (reference sequence). The CDR3 sequence is 16 residues long. The V gene end was trimmed by 2 bases and the J gene end by 1 base; junction bases not matched to a gene: 3. The CDR3 sequence: CASSYRQGITNEKLFF. The CDR3 DNA reads as TGTGCCAGCAGTTACAGACAGGGGATAACTAATGAAAAACTGTTTTTT.

The J gene is TRBJ2-7, the V gene TRBV6-2 or TRBV6-3; TRBD1 matches at 8 bases. Germline V gene sequence: CDR1 MNHEY, CDR2 SVGEGT. V trimming: 9 bases; J trimming: 1 base; junction bases outside the gene matches: 8. The CDR3 totals 14 residues. CDR3 sequence reads: CARGDRGRSYEQYF. The CDR3 DNA reads TGTGCCAGGGGAGACAGGGGCCGGTCCTACGAGCAGTACTTC.

The V gene is TRBV18, the J gene TRBJ2-5; TRBD1 aligns across 7 bases. This CDR3 contains 15 residues. The germline CDR1 and CDR2 sequences are KGHSH and LQKENI. The V and J ends lost 3 bases and 7 bases, in that order; junction bases with no gene match: 11. The CDR3 DNA reads TGTGCCAGCTCACCGGGACAGTCAGAGGTTGGGACCCAGTACTTC. Translation gives CASSPGQSEVGTQYF.

This clonotype was counted a single time. The J gene is TRBJ2-7, the V gene TRBV6-2 or TRBV6-3; D is possibly TRBD1 (5 bases). Trimming left V 8 bases short and J 1 base short, with 15 bases between. This CDR3 has 14 residues. Per germline, CDR1 MNHEY and CDR2 SVGEGT. This CDR3 reads CASGAAGRSYEQYF. The CDR3 DNA sequence: TGTGCCAGCGGGGCGGCTGGCCGATCCTACGAGCAGTACTTC.

J is TRBJ2-5 and V is TRBV27; a possible D gene is TRBD1 (5 bases). The V end was cut by 4 bases, the J end by 0 bases, with 9 bases between. Looked up from germline, CDR1 is MNHEY and CDR2 is SMNVEV (reference sequence). This CDR3 comprises 14 residues. This CDR3 reads CASSSLTDQETQYF. The CDR3 bases are TGTGCCAGCAGTTCCCTGACAGACCAAGAGACCCAGTACTTC.

This sequence joins TRBV27 and TRBJ1-5, with TRBD1 matching 9 bases. There are 15 residues in the CDR3. Germline V gene sequence: CDR1 MNHEY, CDR2 SMNVEV (reference sequence). The trim removed 6 bases at V and 7 bases at J, leaving 10 bases unmatched. The CDR3 region is CASRLTGGGGQPQHF. The CDR3 DNA is TGTGCCAGCAGGCTTACAGGGGGCGGAGGGCAGCCCCAGCATTTT.